Below are 8 T cell receptor beta chains sequenced from a single sample in a study of OX40 agonist ivuxolimab in advanced cancers. Assay used: immunoSEQ multiplex PCR; TCRdb lists only in-frame clones, some missing. The sample shows fewer than 35,000 clones, about 86% of them seen only once. The input for sequencing was CD4+ or CD8+ T cells sorted from blood, taken in a trial of the OX40 agonist ivuxolimab. Every receptor here comes from an adult with an advanced solid tumor such as melanoma, head and neck, liver or kidney cancer.

V and J are TRBV9 and TRBJ2-2, with 14 bases fitting TRBD2. The V segment lost 4 bases and the J segment 6 bases; nucleotides outside the gene matches: 11. Germline lookup yields CDR1 SGDLS and CDR2 YYNGEE. The CDR3 has 18 residues. CDR3: CASSTGLAGGFVAGELFF. The CDR3, as DNA: TGTGCCAGCAGCACAGGACTAGCGGGAGGTTTTGTGGCCGGGGAGCTGTTTTTT.

The V call is TRBV15, the J call TRBJ1-1; perhaps TRBD1 as D (6 bases). The CDR3 sequence is 15 residues long. The V gene lost 3 bases and the J gene lost 1 base, with 12 bases spanning the gap. From germline, CDR1 is LNHNV and CDR2 YYDKDF (reference sequence). The CDR3, as DNA: TGTGCCACCAGCAGTGACAGGTCTCCGAACACTGAAGCTTTCTTT. Translated: CATSSDRSPNTEAFF. Full variable domain (missing parts from reference TRBV15 and TRBJ1-1): DAMVIQNPRYQVTQFGKPVTLSCSQTLNHNVMYWYQQKSSQAPKLLFHYYDKDFNNEADTPDNFQSRRPNTSFCFLDIRSPGLGDTAMYLCATSSDRSPNTEAFFGQGTRLTVV.

The V and J genes are TRBV15 and TRBJ1-1; 7 bases are a match to TRBD1. The CDR3 runs 12 residues. V lost 9 bases, J lost 7 bases, and 8 bases stayed unmatched. The germline CDR1 and CDR2 sequences are LNHNV and YYDKDF (reference sequence). The CDR3 here is CATGTGVNEAFF. The CDR3 DNA reads TGTGCCACGGGTACAGGGGTTAATGAAGCTTTCTTT.

The sample holds one count of this clone. This chain connects TRBV29-1 to TRBJ1-1, with D perhaps TRBD1 (6 bases). The CDR3 totals 11 residues. Deletions cut 8 bases from V and 4 bases from J, with 11 bases between. Germline CDR1 is SQVTM and CDR2 is ANQGSEA. CDR3 loop: CSLGGGTEAFF. CDR3 DNA: TGCAGCCTAGGGGGGGGCACTGAAGCTTTCTTT. Full variable domain (missing parts from reference TRBV29-1 and TRBJ1-1): SAVISQKPSRDICQRGTSLTIQCQVDSQVTMMFWYRQQPGQSLTLIATANQGSEATYESGFVIDKFPISRPNLTFSTLTVSNMSPEDSSIYLCSLGGGTEAFFGQGTRLTVV.

This chain links TRBV28 with TRBJ2-7; 9 bases fit TRBD1. The V segment lost 7 bases and the J segment 1 base; nucleotides outside the gene matches: 11. The CDR3 spans 16 residues. Germline loops: CDR1 MDHEN, CDR2 SYDVKM. The CDR3 nucleotides read TGTGCCAGCATTACAGGGGGCTTAGGGAGATCCTACGAGCAGTACTTC. This codes for CASITGGLGRSYEQYF.

This chain links TRBV11-2 with TRBJ2-5; D is ambiguous. The J call may be faulty, since TRBJ2-7 better matches the DNA end. The CDR3 covers 14 residues. Germline V gives CDR1 SGHAT, CDR2 FQNNGV. CDR3 nucleotide sequence: TGTGCCAGCAGCTTAGGGGTCGGTTCCTACGAGCAGTACTTC. This sequence encodes CASSLGVGSYEQYF.

V and J are TRBV30 and TRBJ1-5; D is possibly TRBD1 (6 bases). The CDR3 consists of 13 residues. V was shortened by 2 bases and J by 5 bases, with 10 bases between the two germline ends. Germline CDR1 and CDR2: GTSNPN and SVGIG (reference sequence). CDR3 in DNA: TGTGCCTGGAGTTTGGGGGCGGATCAGCCCCAGCATTTT. Its translation is CAWSLGADQPQHF.

The chain links TRBV27 to TRBJ2-2; unclear D gene. The germline V gene encodes CDR1 MNHEY and CDR2 SMNVEV (reference sequence). The CDR3 runs 12 residues. V shed 3 bases and J shed 6 bases, with 5 bases lying between them. CDR3 in amino acids: CASSFAAGELFF. The CDR3 nucleotides are TGTGCCAGCAGTTTTGCGGCCGGGGAGCTGTTTTTT.